These 14 T cell receptor beta chains originate from one sample sequenced in a study of T cells in Graves' hyperthyroidism and ophthalmopathy (dated by TCRdb to between 2017 and 2020). Libraries were made using multiplex PCR. TCRdb shows the sequencer as Illumina HiSeq 2000. Amplification of TCR beta CDR3 regions was carried out from RNA transcripts. The TCR CDR3 was subjected to a first round of RT-PCR using the HTBI primer set and the Qiagen OneStep RT-PCR kit. The public reads were run again by TCRdb, first through fastp at Q25 and then through MiXCR, and only productive beta chains were kept. CDR3 protein sequences are deduplicated, and each keeps its most common genes and DNA. In this sample the table shows around 440,000 distinct CDR3 sequences, around 14% of which occur a single time. Of the sample, around 14% is held by the ten largest clones. The sequenced sample was blood. The receptors originated from a young woman with Graves' hyperthyroidism.

This clonotype occurred many times. The rearrangement links TRBV5-1 to TRBJ1-1, with D unresolved. V was clipped by 2 bases and J by 6 bases, with 14 bases between them. This CDR3 has 14 residues. The germline V gene encodes CDR1 SGHRS and CDR2 YFSETQ. The CDR3 region has the DNA TGCGCCAGCAGCTTAGTGGTGGGGAGCCCTGAAGCTTTCTTT. Protein: CASSLVVGSPEAFF.

Of note for this clonotype: This may arise from a read error, as a much more abundant clone is one base away. The gene calls are TRBV9 and TRBJ2-3; 8 nucleotides align to TRBD2. Germline CDR1 is SGDLS and CDR2 is YYNGEE. The CDR3 consists of 20 residues. The CDR3 region is CASSVDPAGDARRVTDMQYF. DNA of the CDR3: TGTGCCAGCAGCGTAGATCCAGCGGGAGACGCCCGACGCGTCACAGATATGCAGTATTTT.

This clonotype was recorded many times. The chain employs TRBV2 and TRBJ1-6; 10 bases fit TRBD1. The junction had 10 bases not matched to a gene; V was cut back by 7 bases and J by 7 bases. The CDR3 consists of 16 residues. The germline gives CDR1 SNHLY, CDR2 FYNNEI. CDR3 in DNA: TGTGCCAGCACGGAAATGGGACAGGGGAGGAATTCACCCCTCCACTTT. This gives the protein CASTEMGQGRNSPLHF.

The chain combines TRBV2 with TRBJ2-3; tentatively, D is TRBD2 (6 bases). V lost 8 bases to trimming and J lost 0 bases, with 33 bases between them. The CDR3 loop spans 21 amino acids. In germline, CDR1 is SNHLY, CDR2 FYNNEI. The CDR3 reads CASSLNRRGVGRESSTDTQYF. The CDR3 DNA sequence: TGTGCCAGCTCACTAAATCGACGAGGGGTCGGCCGGGAGTCTAGCACAGATACGCAGTATTTT.

In its sample, this clonotype was seen many times. The rearrangement uses TRBV13 and TRBJ1-2, with D perhaps TRBD1 (5 bases). CDR1 is PRHDT, CDR2 FYEKMQ, per germline (reference sequence). This CDR3 region has 16 residues. V was pared by 2 bases and J by 0 bases, with 13 bases between. CDR3 nucleotides: TGTGCCAGCAGCTTATACTTGGGGACTTCTAACTATGGCTACACCTTC. The encoded protein is CASSLYLGTSNYGYTF.

This clonotype came up a few times. V gene TRBV5-6 combines with J gene TRBJ1-6; D remains unclear. Germline loops: CDR1 SGHDT, CDR2 YYEEEE. CDR3 length: 14 amino acids. The germline V and J ends were trimmed by 7 bases and 3 bases, with 11 bases remaining between them. This CDR3 is CASHGAVYNSPLHF. The CDR3 DNA follows: TGTGCCAGCCATGGAGCAGTCTATAATTCACCCCTCCACTTT.

The J gene is TRBJ2-5, the V gene TRBV14; TRBD1 agrees at 9 bases. V lost 4 bases, J lost 2 bases, and 14 bases stayed unmatched. This CDR3 has 18 amino acids. From germline, CDR1 is SGHDN and CDR2 FVKESK. CDR3 nucleotide sequence: TGTGCCAGCAGCCCGTACCCGGGACAGGGACCGGGGCAAGAGACCCAGTACTTC. It encodes CASSPYPGQGPGQETQYF.

The CDR3 nucleotides read TGTGCCAGCAGCCCCTTCAGTGGCAGGGAGCTGTTTTTT. Its translation: CASSPFSGRELFF. The genes are TRBV12-3 or TRBV12-4 and TRBJ2-2; D gene ambiguous. With 6 bases removed from V and 9 bases from J, the gap between germline ends came to 14 bases. This CDR3 comprises 13 residues.

The chain employs TRBV5-1 and TRBJ2-5, with D maybe TRBD2 (5 bases). Trimming left V 1 base short and J 7 bases short, with 11 bases between. This CDR3 comprises 13 residues. The germline gives CDR1 SGHRS, CDR2 YFSETQ. CDR3 DNA sequence: TGCGCCAGCAGCTTGTGGACTCAGGCGACCCAGTACTTC. Translating it yields CASSLWTQATQYF.

This clonotype appeared many times. V usage is TRBV28 and J usage is TRBJ1-3; D unclear. V was shortened by 8 bases and J by 0 bases, with 17 bases between the two germline ends. The germline V gene encodes CDR1 MDHEN and CDR2 SYDVKM. There are 16 residues in the CDR3. CDR3 loop: CASLKRTSLSGNTIYF. The DNA for the CDR3 is TGTGCCAGCCTTAAAAGGACTAGCCTCTCTGGAAACACCATATATTTT. The full variable domain, with the rest looked up from reference TRBV28 and TRBJ1-3, is DVKVTQSSRYLVKRTGEKVFLECVQDMDHENMFWYRQDPGLGLRLIYFSYDVKMKEKGDIPEGYSVSREKKERFSLILESASTNQTSMYLCASLKRTSLSGNTIYFGEGSWLTVV.

The chain combines TRBV4-1 with TRBJ2-7; D not resolved. Germline CDR1 and CDR2: MGHRA and YSYEKL. V lost 0 bases, J lost 3 bases, and 12 bases lay in between. The CDR3 consists of 15 residues. In DNA form, the CDR3 reads TGCGCCAGCAGCCAAGATCCGGGCCCCTTCTACGAGCAGTACTTC. It yields the protein CASSQDPGPFYEQYF.

This clonotype came up many times. This sequence joins TRBV20-1 and TRBJ2-3, with 7 bases matching TRBD1. After removal of 6 bases from V and 1 base from J, the junction contained 7 bases not matched to a gene. Per germline, CDR1 DFQATT and CDR2 SNEGSKA (reference sequence). The CDR3 is 14 amino acids. CDR3 sequence: CSATGTARTDTQYF. The CDR3 region has the DNA TGCAGTGCCACCGGGACAGCACGCACAGATACGCAGTATTTT.

This chain uses TRBV5-1 with TRBJ2-1; 9 bases match TRBD1. Germline CDR1 and CDR2: SGHRS and YFSETQ. The CDR3 length is 15 residues. Trimming cost V 4 bases and J 5 bases; bases outside gene matches: 7. CDR3 sequence (DNA): TGCGCCAGCAGCCATACGGGACAGGGAAACAATGAGCAGTTCTTC. Translating gives CASSHTGQGNNEQFF.

The rearrangement joins TRBV12-3 or TRBV12-4 to TRBJ2-7; D remains unclear. V was trimmed by 5 bases and J by 0 bases, leaving 8 bases between them. This CDR3 is 13 amino acids long. In DNA form, the CDR3 reads TGTGCCAGCAGTAAGGCCAGCTCCTACGAGCAGTACTTC. Protein: CASSKASSYEQYF.